This TCR beta chain is drawn from a study of shared clonotypes between healthy human individuals. Turning to the study itself: Each donor had three CD4 naive, three CD4 memory, two CD8 naive and one CD8 memory plate. Study results and limitations: Naive CD4 clonotypes were shared across several donors at roughly 5%. It was the few donors that limited the genetic and exposure-history diversity represented.

Execution of the assay was at deep level. Libraries were prepared by immunoSEQ multiplex PCR; TCRdb keeps only in-frame clonotypes and omits some of them. The profile covers roughly 2.1 million clones, with 93% appearing a single time and roughly 1.7% taken by the ten largest. The naive CD8 subset, CD45RO-negative cells positively selected for CCR7, excluded terminally differentiated effector memory CD45RA+ cells. A remark on this clone: Its target is unknown.

Input material: naive CD8+ T cells from PBMCs. The clonotype was recovered from a man younger than 35 in good health. Some clones in this sample may be carry-over from other donors' samples.

The CDR3 loop is CASSHQQGSSYEQYF. For the CDR3, the DNA is TGTGCCAGCAGCCATCAACAGGGTAGCTCCTACGAGCAGTACTTC. The chain links TRBV14 to TRBJ2-7; maybe TRBD1 (6 bases). V was clipped by 3 bases and J by 0 bases, with 12 bases between them. The CDR3 loop spans 15 amino acids. CDR1 and CDR2 from the germline V gene are SGHDN and FVKESK.